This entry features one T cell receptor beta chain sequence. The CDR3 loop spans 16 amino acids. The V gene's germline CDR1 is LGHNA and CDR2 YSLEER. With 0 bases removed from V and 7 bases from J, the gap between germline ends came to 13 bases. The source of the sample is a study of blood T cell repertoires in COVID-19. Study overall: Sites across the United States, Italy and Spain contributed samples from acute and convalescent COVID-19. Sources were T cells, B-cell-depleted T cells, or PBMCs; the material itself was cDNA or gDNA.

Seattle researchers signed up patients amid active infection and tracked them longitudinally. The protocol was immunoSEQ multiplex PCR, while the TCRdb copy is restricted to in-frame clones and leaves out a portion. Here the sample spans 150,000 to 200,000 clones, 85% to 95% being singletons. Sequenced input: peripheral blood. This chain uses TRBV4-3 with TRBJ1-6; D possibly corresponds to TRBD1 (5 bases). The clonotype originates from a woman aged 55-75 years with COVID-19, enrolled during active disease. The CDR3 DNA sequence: TGCGCCAGCAGCCAAGATAAACAGGACGGGAATTCACCCCTCCACTTT. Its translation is CASSQDKQDGNSPLHF.